A selection of T cell receptor beta chains follows, all from one sample in a study of post-analysis software for immune sequencing data. TCRdb used MiXCR to reprocess the PCR reads, holding one entry per CDR3 protein. Here the sample spans approximately 460,000 distinct CDR3 sequences, roughly 45% being singletons. The sample consisted of blood. Receptor source: a girl between 10 and 17 years old with multiple sclerosis. CDR3s include the opening cysteine and the closing phenylalanine or tryptophan. Each record gives: CDR3 length, J gene, V gene, clone size, D gene, CDR3 protein, CDR3 DNA. D genes are given only for firm matches. Rows give clone size only sometimes, using once, few, many, or a class for an expanded clone.

13,TRBJ1-1,TRBV29-1,few,NA,CSVGAVLNTEAFF,TGCAGCGTTGGGGCGGTGTTGAACACTGAAGCTTTCTTT
14,TRBJ2-3,TRBV12-3/TRBV12-4,NA,NA,CASRVGVGADTQYF,TGTGCCAGCAGGGTAGGGGTTGGCGCAGATACGCAGTATTTT
14,TRBJ1-4,TRBV12-3/TRBV12-4,NA,NA,CASSSQDSLQKLFF,TGTGCCAGCAGTTCACAAGACAGCCTCCAGAAACTGTTTTTT
12,TRBJ2-1,TRBV7-2,NA,NA,CASRESESAQFF,TGTGCCAGCAGAGAGAGCGAGAGTGCGCAGTTCTTC
18,TRBJ2-1,TRBV29-1,NA,TRBD2,CSVGSDLRLRREVNEQFF,TGCAGCGTGGGGTCGGACTTGAGGCTGAGGCGGGAGGTCAATGAGCAGTTCTTC
14,TRBJ2-1,TRBV28,few,NA,CASSFMTTDNEQFF,TGTGCCAGCAGTTTTATGACTACTGACAATGAGCAGTTCTTC
15,TRBJ2-7,TRBV12-3/TRBV12-4,few,TRBD2,CASSLATSGGSEQYF,TGTGCCAGCAGTTTAGCGACTAGCGGCGGTTCCGAGCAGTACTTC
20,TRBJ2-6,TRBV12-5,NA,TRBD1,CASGPPPGQVIPSGANVLTF,TGTGCTAGTGGCCCTCCTCCGGGACAGGTCATTCCCTCTGGGGCCAACGTCCTGACTTTC
15,TRBJ2-3,TRBV6-4,NA,TRBD2,CASSERGQGTDTQYF,TGTGCCAGCAGCGAGCGGGGCCAGGGCACAGATACGCAGTATTTT
14,TRBJ2-7,TRBV7-9,NA,NA,CASSFTDRVYEQYF,TGTGCCAGCAGCTTTACGGACAGAGTCTACGAGCAGTACTTC
13,TRBJ2-7,TRBV7-2,once,TRBD1,CASSLGQVIEQYF,TGTGCCAGCAGCTTGGGACAGGTAATCGAGCAGTACTTC
13,TRBJ2-3,TRBV20-1,NA,TRBD2,CSALGLAPDTQYF,TGCAGTGCCTTGGGACTAGCCCCAGATACGCAGTATTTT
12,TRBJ2-1,TRBV28,NA,NA,CASSYLTNKQFF,TGTGCCAGCAGTTACCTCACCAATAAGCAGTTCTTC
14,TRBJ2-5,TRBV5-1,NA,NA,CASSSSTGQETQYF,TGCGCCAGCAGCTCTTCGACAGGCCAAGAGACCCAGTACTTC
16,TRBJ2-1,TRBV11-2,NA,TRBD2,CASRDSGGRSYNEQFF,TGTGCCAGCAGGGACAGCGGGGGCCGCTCCTACAATGAGCAGTTCTTC
17,TRBJ2-3,TRBV4-2,many,NA,CASSQESHGVSTDTQYF,TGTGCCAGCAGCCAAGAGTCCCACGGGGTTAGCACAGATACGCAGTATTTT
20,TRBJ2-4,TRBV5-1,NA,TRBD2,CASSLLWLAGDLGTKNIQYF,TGCGCCAGCAGCTTGCTATGGCTAGCGGGAGACCTGGGGACCAAAAACATTCAGTACTTC
15,TRBJ2-6,TRBV28,NA,NA,CASSSRDSGANVLTF,TGTGCCAGCAGCTCCCGAGACTCTGGGGCCAACGTCCTGACTTTC
13,TRBJ2-5,TRBV6-5,few,NA,CASSYSPTETQYF,TGTGCCAGCAGTTACTCGCCCACTGAGACCCAGTACTTC
14,TRBJ2-1,TRBV7-9,NA,TRBD1,CASSVGQDYNEQFF,TGTGCCAGCAGCGTTGGACAGGATTACAATGAGCAGTTCTTC
12,TRBJ1-2,TRBV6-2/TRBV6-3,NA,TRBD1,CASSRQGYGYTF,TGTGCCAGCAGTCGACAGGGGTATGGCTACACCTTC
15,TRBJ2-7,TRBV6-5,NA,TRBD1,CASSFEPGQVNEQYF,TGTGCCAGCAGTTTCGAACCGGGACAGGTGAATGAGCAGTACTTC